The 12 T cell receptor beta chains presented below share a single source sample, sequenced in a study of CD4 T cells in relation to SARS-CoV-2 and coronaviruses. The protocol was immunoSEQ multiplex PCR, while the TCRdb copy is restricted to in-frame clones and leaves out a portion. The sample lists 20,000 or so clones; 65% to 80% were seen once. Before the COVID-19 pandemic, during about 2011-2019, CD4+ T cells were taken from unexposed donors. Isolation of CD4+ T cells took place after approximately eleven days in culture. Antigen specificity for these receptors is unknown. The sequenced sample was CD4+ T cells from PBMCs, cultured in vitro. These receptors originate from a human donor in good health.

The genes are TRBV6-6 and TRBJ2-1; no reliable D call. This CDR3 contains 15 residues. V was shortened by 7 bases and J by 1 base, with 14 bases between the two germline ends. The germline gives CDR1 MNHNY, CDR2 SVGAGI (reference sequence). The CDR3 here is CASIPPSGSYNEQFF. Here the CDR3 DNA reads TGTGCCAGCATCCCCCCCAGTGGGTCCTACAATGAGCAGTTCTTC.

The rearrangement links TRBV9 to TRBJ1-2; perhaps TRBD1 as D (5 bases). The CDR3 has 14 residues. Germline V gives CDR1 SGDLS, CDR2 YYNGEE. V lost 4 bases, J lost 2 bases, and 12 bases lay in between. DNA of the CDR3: TGTGCCAGCAGCCCAACGGGGGAGAACTATGGCTACACCTTC. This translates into CASSPTGENYGYTF.

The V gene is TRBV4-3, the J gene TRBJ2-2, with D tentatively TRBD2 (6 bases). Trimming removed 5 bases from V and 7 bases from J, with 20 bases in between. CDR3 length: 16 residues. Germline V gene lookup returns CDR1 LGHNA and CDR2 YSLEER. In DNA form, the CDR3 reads TGCGCCAGCAGCTATGCACAGGACGGGGGAGGCGGGGAGCTGTTTTTT. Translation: CASSYAQDGGGGELFF.

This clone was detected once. The CDR3 region has the DNA TGCGCCAGCAGCCAAGAATGGGGGGGGGTCCCTGGAAACACCATATATTTT. Its translation: CASSQEWGGVPGNTIYF. The chain employs TRBV4-3 and TRBJ1-3, with a weak D call TRBD1 (5 bases). Trimming left V 0 bases short and J 2 bases short, with 14 bases between. This CDR3 has 17 residues. Germline assignment: CDR1 LGHNA and CDR2 YSLEER.

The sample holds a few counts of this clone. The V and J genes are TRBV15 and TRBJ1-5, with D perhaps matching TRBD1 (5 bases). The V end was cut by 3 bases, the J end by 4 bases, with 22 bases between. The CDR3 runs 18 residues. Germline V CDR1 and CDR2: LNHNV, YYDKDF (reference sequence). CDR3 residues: CATSSRRFSRDPNQPQHF. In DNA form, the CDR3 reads TGTGCCACCAGCAGCCGTAGGTTCTCCCGGGACCCTAATCAGCCCCAGCATTTT. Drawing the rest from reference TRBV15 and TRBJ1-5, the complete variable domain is DAMVIQNPRYQVTQFGKPVTLSCSQTLNHNVMYWYQQKSSQAPKLLFHYYDKDFNNEADTPDNFQSRRPNTSFCFLDIRSPGLGDTAMYLCATSSRRFSRDPNQPQHFGDGTRLSIL.

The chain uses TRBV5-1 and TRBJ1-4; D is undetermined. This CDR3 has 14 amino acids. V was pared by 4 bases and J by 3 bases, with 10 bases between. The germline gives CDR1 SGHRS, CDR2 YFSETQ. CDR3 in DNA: TGCGCCAGCAGCCTAGGGTTGGCTAATGAAAAACTGTTTTTT. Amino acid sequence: CASSLGLANEKLFF.

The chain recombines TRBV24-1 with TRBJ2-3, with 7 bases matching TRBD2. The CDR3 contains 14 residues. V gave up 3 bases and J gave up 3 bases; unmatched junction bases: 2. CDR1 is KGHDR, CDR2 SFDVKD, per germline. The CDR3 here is CATSDPGGTDTQYF. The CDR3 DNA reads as TGTGCCACCAGTGATCCCGGGGGGACAGATACGCAGTATTTT.

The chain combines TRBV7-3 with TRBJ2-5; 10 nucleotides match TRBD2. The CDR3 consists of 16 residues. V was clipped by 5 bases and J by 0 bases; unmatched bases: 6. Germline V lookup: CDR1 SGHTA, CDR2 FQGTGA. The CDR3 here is CASSAGTSAYQETQYF. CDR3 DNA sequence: TGTGCCAGCAGCGCCGGGACTAGCGCGTACCAAGAGACCCAGTACTTC.

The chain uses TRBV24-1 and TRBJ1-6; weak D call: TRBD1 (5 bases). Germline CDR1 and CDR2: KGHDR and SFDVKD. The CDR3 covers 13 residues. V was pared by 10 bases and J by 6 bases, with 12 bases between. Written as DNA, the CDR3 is TGTGCCACGGGGGGGGGAGGTAATTCACCCCTCCACTTT. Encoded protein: CATGGGGNSPLHF.

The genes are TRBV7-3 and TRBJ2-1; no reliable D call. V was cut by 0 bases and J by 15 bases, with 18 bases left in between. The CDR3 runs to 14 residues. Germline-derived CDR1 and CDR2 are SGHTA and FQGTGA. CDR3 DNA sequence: TGTGCCAGCAGCTTAACCGCTGCCGCAATGAGCACGTTCTTC. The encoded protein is CASSLTAAAMSTFF.

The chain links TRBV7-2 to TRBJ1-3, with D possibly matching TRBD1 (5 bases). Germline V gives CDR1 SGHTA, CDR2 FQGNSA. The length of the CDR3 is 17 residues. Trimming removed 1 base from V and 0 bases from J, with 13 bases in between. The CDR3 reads CASSLGVGRASGNTIYF. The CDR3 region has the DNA TGTGCCAGCAGCTTAGGAGTAGGCAGGGCCTCTGGAAACACCATATATTTT.

The CDR3 region is CASSQAWDTATDTQYF. The CDR3 DNA follows: TGCGCCAGCAGCCAAGCCTGGGACACCGCCACAGATACGCAGTATTTT. The gene calls are TRBV4-3 and TRBJ2-3; a possible D gene is TRBD1 (6 bases). The CDR3 has 16 amino acids. CDR1 and CDR2 from the germline V gene are LGHNA and YSLEER. V lost 1 base to trimming and J lost 2 bases, with 13 bases between them.